This T cell receptor (beta chain) was identified during a study of T cell changes during pregnancy in multiple sclerosis. The germline V gene encodes CDR1 GTSNPN and CDR2 SVGIG (reference sequence). With 0 bases removed from V and 4 bases from J, the gap between germline ends came to 7 bases. The CDR3 sequence is 13 residues long. This clone was seen more than once but under ten times. TCRdb keeps only in-frame clones here, not all; method: immunoSEQ multiplex PCR. The data contain tens of thousands of clones, more than 75% of them seen just once; the ten biggest clones take up roughly 0.56%. This clonotype was sampled from a female donor with multiple sclerosis, enrolled in a pregnancy study. The sample was CD4+ T cells from peripheral blood mononuclear cells, taken in the first trimester of pregnancy. The chain has TRBV30 and TRBJ1-5; D ambiguous. The CDR3 region has the DNA TGTGCCTGGAGTGTCCCAGGAAATCAGCCCCAGCATTTT. It yields the protein CAWSVPGNQPQHF.